This is a list of T cell receptor beta chains from one sample in a study of T cells in Graves' hyperthyroidism and ophthalmopathy. From the multiplex PCR reads, TCRdb called clonotypes with MiXCR, one entry per CDR3 protein. Among a few hundred thousand distinct CDR3 sequences listed, about 15% were seen once. The specimen was blood. These receptors were obtained from a woman aged 30 to 39 with Graves' hyperthyroidism. Both conserved end residues are part of each CDR3. Fields, in order: J gene, clone size, D gene, V gene, CDR3 protein, CDR3 DNA. D genes are given only for firm matches. Size tells how often a clone was seen (once, few, many) or the class of an expanded clone, and some rows leave it out.

j_gene: TRBJ1-5; abundance: -; d_gene: TRBD1; v_gene: TRBV6-1; CDR3aa: CASSEQGGVGNQPQHF; CDR3nt: TGTGCCAGCAGTGAACAGGGGGGGGTCGGCAATCAGCCCCAGCATTTT
j_gene: TRBJ1-2; abundance: -; d_gene: TRBD1; v_gene: TRBV18; CDR3aa: CASLLTGGSNYGYTF; CDR3nt: TGTGCCAGCTTACTAACAGGGGGCTCTAACTATGGCTACACCTTC
j_gene: TRBJ1-2; abundance: few; d_gene: -; v_gene: TRBV12-3/TRBV12-4; CDR3aa: CASSQTETCGYTF; CDR3nt: TGTGCCAGCAGTCAGACAGAGACCTGTGGCTACACCTTC
j_gene: TRBJ2-1; abundance: many; d_gene: TRBD2; v_gene: TRBV7-2; CDR3aa: CASSFLFSLAGYNEQFF; CDR3nt: TGTGCCAGCAGCTTTTTATTCTCCCTAGCGGGATACAATGAGCAGTTCTTC
j_gene: TRBJ2-7; abundance: many; d_gene: -; v_gene: TRBV13; CDR3aa: CASSLERNEQYF; CDR3nt: TGTGCCAGCAGCTTAGAACGGAACGAGCAGTACTTC
j_gene: TRBJ2-5; abundance: few; d_gene: TRBD2; v_gene: TRBV29-1; CDR3aa: CSVGTSEVDLQETQYF; CDR3nt: TGCAGCGTTGGGACTAGCGAAGTAGACCTCCAAGAGACCCAGTACTTC
j_gene: TRBJ2-1; abundance: few; d_gene: TRBD2; v_gene: TRBV19; CDR3aa: CASSSPAAGGPYNEQFF; CDR3nt: TGTGCCAGTAGTAGTCCGGCGGCGGGAGGTCCCTACAATGAGCAGTTCTTC
j_gene: TRBJ2-6; abundance: many; d_gene: TRBD1; v_gene: TRBV30; CDR3aa: CAWSTGVSGANVLTF; CDR3nt: TGTGCCTGGAGTACAGGGGTTTCTGGGGCCAACGTCCTGACTTTC
j_gene: TRBJ1-5; abundance: -; d_gene: TRBD1; v_gene: TRBV4-1; CDR3aa: CASSQVTGGYQPQHF; CDR3nt: TGCGCCAGCAGCCAAGTCACAGGGGGATATCAGCCCCAGCATTTT
j_gene: TRBJ2-6; abundance: many; d_gene: -; v_gene: TRBV2; CDR3aa: CASSEGQGGPGANVLTF; CDR3nt: TGTGCCAGCAGTGAAGGTCAGGGGGGCCCTGGGGCCAACGTCCTGACTTTC
j_gene: TRBJ2-4; abundance: many; d_gene: TRBD2; v_gene: TRBV7-2; CDR3aa: CASSLASGIAKNIQYF; CDR3nt: TGTGCCAGCAGCTTAGCTAGCGGGATAGCCAAAAACATTCAGTACTTC
j_gene: TRBJ1-1; abundance: -; d_gene: TRBD1; v_gene: TRBV6-1; CDR3aa: CASTYRGGAFF; CDR3nt: TGTGCCAGCACCTACAGGGGGGGAGCTTTCTTT
j_gene: TRBJ2-7; abundance: many; d_gene: TRBD2; v_gene: TRBV7-2; CDR3aa: CASSYKREPPYEQYF; CDR3nt: TGTGCCAGCAGTTATAAGCGGGAGCCCCCCTACGAGCAGTACTTC
j_gene: TRBJ1-5; abundance: -; d_gene: -; v_gene: TRBV20-1; CDR3aa: CSARDEGRKNQPQHF; CDR3nt: TGCAGTGCTAGAGATGAGGGGCGGAAGAATCAGCCCCAGCATTTT
j_gene: TRBJ2-1; abundance: many; d_gene: TRBD1; v_gene: TRBV11-1; CDR3aa: CASSSDRGYNEQFF; CDR3nt: TGTGCCAGCAGCTCGGACAGGGGCTACAATGAGCAGTTCTTC
j_gene: TRBJ2-3; abundance: few; d_gene: -; v_gene: TRBV4-1; CDR3aa: CASSRAARDTQYF; CDR3nt: TGCGCCAGCAGTCGGGCAGCTCGGGATACGCAGTATTTT
j_gene: TRBJ2-2; abundance: -; d_gene: TRBD2; v_gene: TRBV7-9; CDR3aa: CASSLQYGLAGAAGELFF; CDR3nt: TGTGCCAGCAGCTTACAGTACGGACTAGCGGGAGCCGCCGGGGAGCTGTTTTTT
j_gene: TRBJ2-5; abundance: -; d_gene: -; v_gene: TRBV30; CDR3aa: CAWSAIKETQYF; CDR3nt: TGTGCCTGGAGTGCAATCAAAGAGACCCAGTACTTC
j_gene: TRBJ2-2; abundance: -; d_gene: TRBD1; v_gene: TRBV29-1; CDR3aa: CSAKGQGPPANTGELFF; CDR3nt: TGCAGCGCTAAAGGACAGGGTCCACCCGCGAACACCGGGGAGCTGTTTTTT
j_gene: TRBJ2-1; abundance: few; d_gene: TRBD2; v_gene: TRBV20-1; CDR3aa: CSARQGLAATYNEQFF; CDR3nt: TGCAGTGCTAGACAGGGACTAGCGGCTACCTACAATGAGCAGTTCTTC
j_gene: TRBJ1-3; abundance: -; d_gene: -; v_gene: TRBV5-1; CDR3aa: CASSYDLRNTIYF; CDR3nt: TGCGCCAGCAGCTATGACTTAAGAAACACCATATATTTT
j_gene: TRBJ2-4; abundance: -; d_gene: -; v_gene: TRBV3-1; CDR3aa: CASSQGDLAKNIQYF; CDR3nt: TGTGCCAGCAGCCAAGGGGACCTAGCCAAAAACATTCAGTACTTC
j_gene: TRBJ1-5; abundance: -; d_gene: TRBD1; v_gene: TRBV6-2/TRBV6-3; CDR3aa: CASRPGQGGNQPQHF; CDR3nt: TGTGCCAGCAGACCGGGACAGGGAGGCAATCAGCCCCAGCATTTT
j_gene: TRBJ1-1; abundance: few; d_gene: -; v_gene: TRBV6-1; CDR3aa: CASSEKPRDTEAFF; CDR3nt: TGTGCCAGCAGTGAAAAACCCCGGGACACTGAAGCTTTCTTT
j_gene: TRBJ2-7; abundance: -; d_gene: TRBD2; v_gene: TRBV5-1; CDR3aa: CASRQWREAREQYF; CDR3nt: TGCGCCAGCCGCCAATGGCGGGAGGCTCGCGAGCAGTACTTC
j_gene: TRBJ2-5; abundance: -; d_gene: TRBD2; v_gene: TRBV14; CDR3aa: CASSQGPGGTQYF; CDR3nt: TGTGCCAGCAGCCAGGGACCGGGAGGGACCCAGTACTTC
j_gene: TRBJ2-3; abundance: many; d_gene: -; v_gene: TRBV13; CDR3aa: CASSGSDWPSTDTQYF; CDR3nt: TGTGCCAGCAGCGGGTCCGACTGGCCTAGCACAGATACGCAGTATTTT
j_gene: TRBJ2-1; abundance: many; d_gene: TRBD1; v_gene: TRBV7-8; CDR3aa: CASKGQTGGEQFF; CDR3nt: TGTGCCAGCAAGGGACAGACCGGCGGTGAGCAGTTCTTC
j_gene: TRBJ2-5; abundance: -; d_gene: -; v_gene: TRBV18; CDR3aa: CASSDEGPEGRETQYF; CDR3nt: TGTGCCAGCTCCGACGAGGGCCCCGAAGGGCGAGAGACCCAGTACTTC
j_gene: TRBJ1-1; abundance: few; d_gene: -; v_gene: TRBV4-2; CDR3aa: CASSQDSGTAVNTEAFF; CDR3nt: TGTGCCAGCAGCCAAGATAGTGGGACGGCTGTGAACACTGAAGCTTTCTTT
j_gene: TRBJ2-7; abundance: -; d_gene: -; v_gene: TRBV2; CDR3aa: CASSVLQLFSYEQYF; CDR3nt: TGTGCCAGCAGTGTTCTTCAGCTATTTTCCTACGAGCAGTACTTC
j_gene: TRBJ2-5; abundance: many; d_gene: -; v_gene: TRBV10-3; CDR3aa: CAISETSTRQGTQYF; CDR3nt: TGTGCCATCAGTGAGACATCTACCAGGCAAGGGACCCAGTACTTC
j_gene: TRBJ1-1; abundance: many; d_gene: -; v_gene: TRBV20-1; CDR3aa: CSARTDILGPATNTEAFF; CDR3nt: TGCAGTGCAAGGACAGATATCCTCGGCCCGGCCACGAACACTGAAGCTTTCTTT
j_gene: TRBJ2-3; abundance: few; d_gene: TRBD2; v_gene: TRBV5-1; CDR3aa: CASSLGAGGGTQYF; CDR3nt: TGCGCCAGCAGCTTGGGTGCGGGAGGAGGTACGCAGTATTTT
j_gene: TRBJ2-7; abundance: many; d_gene: -; v_gene: TRBV2; CDR3aa: CASSLNRVSYEQYF; CDR3nt: TGTGCCAGCAGTCTTAACAGGGTCTCCTACGAGCAGTACTTC
j_gene: TRBJ1-4; abundance: few; d_gene: -; v_gene: TRBV6-1; CDR3aa: CASRTALGMNEKLFF; CDR3nt: TGTGCCAGTAGGACAGCCCTCGGGATGAATGAAAAACTGTTTTTT
j_gene: TRBJ2-7; abundance: many; d_gene: TRBD2; v_gene: TRBV20-1; CDR3aa: CSAIHLGSGGDYEQYF; CDR3nt: TGCAGTGCAATCCATCTCGGAAGCGGGGGAGACTACGAGCAGTACTTC
j_gene: TRBJ2-1; abundance: -; d_gene: -; v_gene: TRBV19; CDR3aa: CASVNGGLYNEQFF; CDR3nt: TGTGCCAGTGTAAACGGGGGGCTCTACAATGAGCAGTTCTTC
j_gene: TRBJ1-2; abundance: few; d_gene: -; v_gene: TRBV18; CDR3aa: CASSPGESNYGYTF; CDR3nt: TGTGCCAGCTCCCCGGGAGAGTCTAACTATGGCTACACCTTC
j_gene: TRBJ2-1; abundance: -; d_gene: TRBD2; v_gene: TRBV10-1; CDR3aa: CASSNSGSMRFF; CDR3nt: TGCGCCAGCAGCAATAGCGGGAGTATGCGGTTCTTC
j_gene: TRBJ2-5; abundance: many; d_gene: -; v_gene: TRBV6-1; CDR3aa: CASSDYSRTAQETQYF; CDR3nt: TGTGCCAGCAGTGATTACTCGCGGACAGCCCAAGAGACCCAGTACTTC
j_gene: TRBJ2-7; abundance: many; d_gene: -; v_gene: TRBV7-8; CDR3aa: CASSQTVQGNEQYF; CDR3nt: TGTGCCAGCAGCCAAACCGTCCAGGGAAACGAGCAGTACTTC
j_gene: TRBJ2-1; abundance: many; d_gene: TRBD2; v_gene: TRBV5-1; CDR3aa: CASSLGQLGLANNYNEQFF; CDR3nt: TGCGCCAGCAGCTTGGGGCAGTTGGGACTAGCGAACAACTACAATGAGCAGTTCTTC
j_gene: TRBJ2-5; abundance: few; d_gene: TRBD2; v_gene: TRBV6-1; CDR3aa: CASSTLLAGGGAQYF; CDR3nt: TGTGCCAGCAGCACGCTACTAGCGGGAGGGGGCGCCCAGTACTTC
j_gene: TRBJ2-4; abundance: few; d_gene: TRBD1; v_gene: TRBV29-1; CDR3aa: CSVGPGQGARIQYF; CDR3nt: TGCAGCGTGGGACCGGGACAGGGGGCTCGCATTCAGTACTTC
j_gene: TRBJ2-7; abundance: many; d_gene: -; v_gene: TRBV27; CDR3aa: CASSFLGSNYEQYF; CDR3nt: TGTGCCAGCTCTTTTTTAGGGAGCAACTACGAGCAGTACTTC
j_gene: TRBJ2-7; abundance: many; d_gene: TRBD1; v_gene: TRBV18; CDR3aa: CASSPGTGTNEQYF; CDR3nt: TGTGCCAGCTCACCAGGGACAGGGACTAACGAGCAGTACTTC
j_gene: TRBJ1-5; abundance: many; d_gene: TRBD1; v_gene: TRBV29-1; CDR3aa: CSVRTGGVPNQPQHF; CDR3nt: TGCAGCGTGCGGACAGGGGGAGTCCCAAATCAGCCCCAGCATTTT
j_gene: TRBJ1-1; abundance: many; d_gene: TRBD1; v_gene: TRBV20-1; CDR3aa: CSAPGQGNTEAFF; CDR3nt: TGCAGTGCTCCGGGACAGGGAAACACTGAAGCTTTCTTT
j_gene: TRBJ1-1; abundance: many; d_gene: -; v_gene: TRBV28; CDR3aa: CASSLLPMNTEAFF; CDR3nt: TGTGCCAGCAGTTTACTCCCAATGAACACTGAAGCTTTCTTT
j_gene: TRBJ1-1; abundance: many; d_gene: -; v_gene: TRBV6-5; CDR3aa: CASSYSKSHRNTEAFF; CDR3nt: TGTGCCAGCAGTTACTCGAAAAGCCATCGGAACACTGAAGCTTTCTTT
j_gene: TRBJ1-1; abundance: many; d_gene: -; v_gene: TRBV10-1; CDR3aa: CASSLGEGAEAFF; CDR3nt: TGCGCCAGCAGTCTGGGCGAGGGCGCTGAAGCTTTCTTT
j_gene: TRBJ2-7; abundance: many; d_gene: -; v_gene: TRBV3-1; CDR3aa: CASSPTGYEQYF; CDR3nt: TGTGCCAGCAGCCCGACAGGCTACGAGCAGTACTTC
j_gene: TRBJ2-1; abundance: many; d_gene: -; v_gene: TRBV19; CDR3aa: CASSTRSQTSYNEQFF; CDR3nt: TGTGCCAGTAGTACTCGCAGCCAAACCTCCTACAATGAGCAGTTCTTC
j_gene: TRBJ2-7; abundance: few; d_gene: TRBD2; v_gene: TRBV12-3/TRBV12-4; CDR3aa: CASSSETTSGTYEQYF; CDR3nt: TGTGCCAGCAGTTCAGAAACGACTAGCGGGACCTACGAGCAGTACTTC
j_gene: TRBJ2-4; abundance: many; d_gene: -; v_gene: TRBV28; CDR3aa: CASSFPGSLAKNIQYF; CDR3nt: TGTGCCAGCAGTTTCCCCGGATCCCTAGCCAAAAACATTCAGTACTTC
j_gene: TRBJ2-7; abundance: many; d_gene: -; v_gene: TRBV27; CDR3aa: CASSLRGAVFYEQYF; CDR3nt: TGTGCCAGCAGTTTAAGAGGGGCTGTTTTTTACGAGCAGTACTTC
j_gene: TRBJ1-1; abundance: many; d_gene: -; v_gene: TRBV27; CDR3aa: CASSRTGGTTEAFF; CDR3nt: TGTGCCAGCAGTCGGACGGGGGGTACCACTGAAGCTTTCTTT
j_gene: TRBJ2-2; abundance: -; d_gene: -; v_gene: TRBV7-6; CDR3aa: CASTQAQNTGELFF; CDR3nt: TGTGCCAGCACCCAGGCCCAGAACACCGGGGAGCTGTTTTTT